This passage covers 10 T cell receptor beta chains from one sample sequenced in a study of T cell responses to AZD1222 COVID-19 vaccine. Produced via immunoSEQ multiplex PCR; TCRdb's table is partial and in-frame only. The table has over 70,000 clones, 85% to 90% seen once. The source was peripheral blood, collected on day 0 of MenACWY control vaccination. The receptors were sampled from an adult in good health.

V and J are TRBV23-1 and TRBJ1-2; maybe TRBD1 (5 bases). TRBV23-1 has ORF status, its function being uncertain. The CDR3 totals 15 residues. Trimming cost V 0 bases and J 8 bases, with 16 bases left between them. CDR3 in DNA: TGCGCCAGCAGTCAATCTCGGGCAGGGCCTGGAGGCTACACCTTC. The encoded protein is CASSQSRAGPGGYTF.

The V and J genes are TRBV19 and TRBJ2-2, with D possibly matching TRBD1 (6 bases). The CDR3 sequence is 15 residues long. Germline assignment: CDR1 LNHDA and CDR2 SQIVND (reference sequence). Trimming removed 3 bases from V and 5 bases from J, with 13 bases in between. The CDR3 nucleotides are TGTGCCAGTAGTATCATATCAGGGACAACCGGGGAGCTGTTTTTT. Translation gives CASSIISGTTGELFF.

J is TRBJ1-4 and V is TRBV5-1; no clear D. Deletions cut 0 bases from V and 8 bases from J, with 11 bases between. This CDR3 region has 14 residues. Germline V lookup: CDR1 SGHRS, CDR2 YFSETQ. CDR3 DNA: TGCGCCAGCAGCTTGGGGGGTGTGTCCGAAAAACTGTTTTTT. This encodes CASSLGGVSEKLFF.

The CDR3 sequence is CASRTGQGFSSYEQYF. CDR3 coding DNA: TGTGCCAGCAGGACAGGACAGGGCTTCTCCTCCTACGAGCAGTACTTC. The chain uses TRBV28 and TRBJ2-7; 8 nucleotides agree with TRBD1. The CDR3 is made up of 16 amino acids. The V and J ends lost 6 bases and 0 bases, in that order; junction bases with no gene match: 10. CDR1 MDHEN and CDR2 SYDVKM come from the germline V gene.

This clone has just a few counts. The gene calls are TRBV30 and TRBJ1-2; 7 bases are a match to TRBD1. The junction had 4 bases not matched to a gene; V was cut back by 1 base and J by 8 bases. Per germline, CDR1 GTSNPN and CDR2 SVGIG (reference sequence). The CDR3 is 12 amino acids. The CDR3 sequence is CAWSALDRGYTF. In nucleotides, the CDR3 is TGTGCCTGGAGTGCCCTGGACAGGGGCTACACCTTC.

This clone was counted once. The gene calls are TRBV18 and TRBJ2-6; TRBD1 matches at 7 bases. The CDR3 runs 16 residues. Germline CDR1 KGHSH, CDR2 LQKENI. J lost 4 bases, V lost 5 bases, and 8 bases had no gene match. CDR3 coding DNA: TGTGCCAGCTCATCAGGACAGGCGGCGGGGGCCAACGTCCTGACTTTC. It encodes CASSSGQAAGANVLTF.

V and J are TRBV7-2 and TRBJ1-5, with 7 bases that match TRBD1. Trimming removed 5 bases from V and 5 bases from J; junction bases left unmatched: 9. The CDR3 loop spans 15 amino acids. In germline, CDR1 is SGHTA, CDR2 FQGNSA. The CDR3 DNA reads as TGTGCCAGCAGCCAGCACAGGGGAGAAGATCAGCCCCAGCATTTT. Its protein is CASSQHRGEDQPQHF.

The chain carries TRBV18 and TRBJ2-7; D possibly corresponds to TRBD2 (5 bases). V was shortened by 3 bases and J by 7 bases, with 13 bases between the two germline ends. The CDR3 has 13 amino acids. Germline CDR1 KGHSH, CDR2 LQKENI. The CDR3 here is CASSPGRSGEQYF. The CDR3 region has the DNA TGTGCCAGCTCACCGGGCCGTTCGGGAGAGCAGTACTTC.

This clone was counted only a few times. The J gene is TRBJ1-1, the V gene TRBV9; D is unclear. V was trimmed by 3 bases and J by 1 base, leaving 10 bases between them. The CDR3 covers 14 residues. Germline values: CDR1 SGDLS, CDR2 YYNGEE. The CDR3, as DNA: TGTGCCAGCAGCGGCGGACTGCGGAACACTGAAGCTTTCTTT. Translation gives CASSGGLRNTEAFF.

The rearrangement joins TRBV6-2 or TRBV6-3 to TRBJ2-1, with D perhaps matching TRBD2 (5 bases). Germline loops: CDR1 MNHEY, CDR2 SVGEGT. Trimming removed 4 bases from V and 10 bases from J, with 8 bases in between. This CDR3 contains 11 residues. CDR3 residues: CASSLTGEQFF. The CDR3 DNA reads as TGTGCCAGCAGTTTAACGGGGGAGCAGTTCTTC.